These 25 T cell receptor beta chains originate from one sample sequenced in a study of shared clonotypes between healthy human individuals. TCRdb keeps only in-frame clones here, not all; method: immunoSEQ multiplex PCR. Of over 2 million clones detected, 90% to 95% appear once; the ten largest clones hold 0.13%. The sequencing input was naive CD4+ T cells sorted from blood. Stated subset: CD45RA+ positively selected. These receptors all come from a man younger than 35 in good health.

The chain has TRBV5-4 and TRBJ1-4; D unresolved. V shed 2 bases and J shed 8 bases, with 10 bases lying between them. The CDR3 has 13 residues. Germline assignment: CDR1 SGHNT and CDR2 YYREEE (reference sequence). In DNA form, the CDR3 reads TGTGCCAGCAGCTTACCCGGGGAGGAAAAACTGTTTTTT. This gives the protein CASSLPGEEKLFF.

The chain carries TRBV15 and TRBJ2-3, with 7 positions matching TRBD2. CDR3 length: 15 amino acids. CDR1 is LNHNV and CDR2 is YYDKDF in the germline V gene (reference sequence). V was pared by 6 bases and J by 0 bases, with 6 bases of the junction left unmatched. CDR3 DNA sequence: TGTGCCACCAGAAATGGGCGGGAGAGCACAGATACGCAGTATTTT. As protein: CATRNGRESTDTQYF. The full variable domain, its missing parts supplied by reference TRBV15 and TRBJ2-3, is DAMVIQNPRYQVTQFGKPVTLSCSQTLNHNVMYWYQQKSSQAPKLLFHYYDKDFNNEADTPDNFQSRRPNTSFCFLDIRSPGLGDTAMYLCATRNGRESTDTQYFGPGTRLTVL.

This sequence joins TRBV19 and TRBJ2-7; 10 bases map to TRBD2. Per the germline V gene, CDR1 is LNHDA and CDR2 is SQIVND (reference sequence). CDR3 length equals 14 residues. V gave up 7 bases and J gave up 3 bases; unmatched junction bases: 6. CDR3 coding DNA: TGTGCCAGTATGGAAGCGGGGGGGCTCTACGAGCAGTACTTC. As protein: CASMEAGGLYEQYF.

The chain recombines TRBV6-1 with TRBJ1-2; 9 bases map to TRBD1. This CDR3 spans 15 amino acids. The germline V gene has CDR1 MNHNS and CDR2 SASEGT. With 2 bases clipped from V and 4 bases from J, the junction kept 5 bases outside the gene matches. The DNA of the CDR3 is TGTGCCAGCAGTGAACGAGGGACAGGGATCTATGGCTACACCTTC. It encodes CASSERGTGIYGYTF.

A note on this clone: An end of the junction differs from the germline gene, which may be a read error. The identical CDR3 is also encoded by other nucleotide sequences in the sample. The V call is TRBV5-4, the J call TRBJ2-7; D call uncertain. The germline V gene has CDR1 SGHNT and CDR2 YYREEE (reference sequence). This CDR3 contains 14 residues. The CDR3 coding sequence is TGTGCCAGCAGTTTGGGTGGTGAGCCCTACGAGCAGTACTTC. Translation: CASSLGGEPYEQYF.

Worth noting for this clone: This sample also contains other DNA sequences that code for the same CDR3. The V call is TRBV19, the J call TRBJ1-1, with D perhaps matching TRBD1 (5 bases). V was cut by 3 bases and J by 2 bases, with 10 bases left in between. The germline V gene has CDR1 LNHDA and CDR2 SQIVND (reference sequence). CDR3 length: 14 amino acids. The CDR3: CASSIVQGNTEAFF. The CDR3 DNA sequence: TGTGCCAGTAGTATCGTGCAGGGCAACACTGAAGCTTTCTTT.

With regard to this clone: This CDR3 is also generated by other DNA sequences in the sample. The chain couples TRBV5-6 to TRBJ1-4; D remains ambiguous. This CDR3 is 12 amino acids long. Germline CDR1 and CDR2: SGHDT and YYEEEE. With 4 bases removed from V and 7 bases from J, the gap between germline ends came to 8 bases. This CDR3 reads CASSRTGEKLFF. The CDR3 DNA reads as TGTGCCAGCAGCAGAACGGGTGAAAAACTGTTTTTT.

The genes are TRBV10-1 and TRBJ2-7, with D perhaps being TRBD1 or TRBD2 (6 bases each). Germline V gene lookup returns CDR1 WNHNN and CDR2 SYGVQD (reference sequence). The CDR3 is 15 amino acids. V dropped 2 bases and J dropped 3 bases, with 14 bases sitting between them. CDR3: CASSEGGRALYEQYF. The DNA of the CDR3 is TGCGCCAGCAGTGAGGGGGGGCGCGCCCTCTACGAGCAGTACTTC.

This sequence joins TRBV7-4 and TRBJ2-5; D is possibly TRBD1 or TRBD2 (5 bases each). Germline V gives CDR1 SGHVT, CDR2 SQSDAQ. Trimming stripped 7 bases from V and 1 base from J, with 22 bases between. This CDR3 region has 17 residues. Written as DNA, the CDR3 is TGTGCCAGCAACCAACCCCCTGGGGGAGACCTCCAAGAGACCCAGTACTTC. Residues: CASNQPPGGDLQETQYF.

Worth noting for this clone: The sample has other DNA sequences that encode this CDR3 too. The chain employs TRBV6-1 and TRBJ2-1; D not resolved. V lost 3 bases and J lost 9, with 6 bases in between. CDR3 length: 11 amino acids. CDR1 is MNHNS, CDR2 SASEGT, per germline. CDR3 amino acids: CASSDGGEQFF. The CDR3 DNA sequence: TGTGCCAGCAGTGACGGCGGTGAGCAGTTCTTC.

The V gene is TRBV29-1, the J gene TRBJ1-2, with D possibly being TRBD1 (6 bases). Germline V gene sequence: CDR1 SQVTM, CDR2 ANQGSEA. CDR3 length equals 11 residues. The germline V and J ends were trimmed by 4 bases and 5 bases, with 8 bases remaining between them. This chain's CDR3 is CSVGGPYGYTF. The CDR3 DNA follows: TGCAGCGTTGGGGGGCCGTATGGCTACACCTTC.

CDR3 region: CASLSWAGGTYEQYF. CDR3 nucleotide sequence: TGTGCCAGCCTCTCTTGGGCAGGGGGCACCTACGAGCAGTACTTC. This sequence joins TRBV28 and TRBJ2-7; 8 nucleotides match TRBD1. CDR1 MDHEN and CDR2 SYDVKM come from the germline V gene. The length of the CDR3 is 15 residues. V shed 8 bases, J shed 2 bases, and the junction held 11 bases outside the gene matches.

The J gene is TRBJ1-1, the V gene TRBV7-9, with D unclear. The CDR3 extends over 15 amino acids. Germline V gene sequence: CDR1 SEHNR, CDR2 FQNEAQ (reference sequence). Trimming took off 1 base at V and 0 bases at J, with 9 bases between the two ends. CDR3 bases: TGTGCCAGCAGCTTAGGGCAGGCAGTGAACACTGAAGCTTTCTTT. This codes for CASSLGQAVNTEAFF. Drawing the rest from reference TRBV7-9 and TRBJ1-1, the complete variable domain is DTGVSQNPRHKITKRGQNVTFRCDPISEHNRLYWYRQTLGQGPEFLTYFQNEAQLEKSRLLSDRFSAERPKGSFSTLEIQRTEQGDSAMYLCASSLGQAVNTEAFFGQGTRLTVV.

The rearrangement uses TRBV19 and TRBJ1-6, with 8 bases lining up with TRBD1. J lost 10 bases, V lost 2 bases, and 10 bases had no gene match. This CDR3 is 16 amino acids long. Germline V gene lookup returns CDR1 LNHDA and CDR2 SQIVND (reference sequence). The CDR3 spells CASSIQGQGIQSPLHF. The CDR3 coding sequence is TGTGCCAGTAGTATACAAGGACAGGGCATCCAATCACCCCTCCACTTT.

The chain is built from TRBV5-1 and TRBJ1-2; possibly TRBD1 for D (6 bases). V gave up 4 bases and J gave up 8 bases, with 21 bases separating them. Germline V CDR1 and CDR2: SGHRS, YFSETQ. This CDR3 has 15 residues. The CDR3 sequence is CASSRGTLPSLGYTF. The CDR3 DNA follows: TGCGCCAGCAGCAGAGGGACACTTCCAAGTCTGGGCTACACCTTC.

In the case of this clone: Other DNA variants within this sample encode the same CDR3. The chain recombines TRBV18 with TRBJ2-7; unclear D gene. The V end lost 6 bases, the J end lost 3 bases, and 9 bases lay between the germline ends. The CDR3 runs 12 residues. Per germline, CDR1 KGHSH and CDR2 LQKENI. The CDR3 DNA is TGTGCCAGCTCCCCCGAAAGCTACGAGCAGTACTTC. Its protein is CASSPESYEQYF.

The chain has TRBV10-3 and TRBJ2-7, with D possibly TRBD2 on 5 matching bases. This CDR3 is 15 amino acids long. Looked up from germline, CDR1 is ENHRY and CDR2 is SYGVKD. The V and J ends lost 0 bases and 4 bases respectively, with 13 bases between them. The CDR3 region is CAISESQPGWYEQYF. The CDR3 bases are TGTGCCATCAGTGAGTCCCAGCCGGGGTGGTACGAGCAGTACTTC.

The V gene is TRBV6-6, the J gene TRBJ2-5; D is perhaps TRBD1 or TRBD2 (5 bases each). Trimming pared 2 bases from V and 1 base from J, leaving 11 bases between. The germline V gene encodes CDR1 MNHNY and CDR2 SVGAGI (reference sequence). CDR3 length equals 15 residues. The CDR3 spells CASSYQGVGQETQYF. As DNA, the CDR3 is TGTGCCAGCAGTTACCAGGGAGTGGGCCAAGAGACCCAGTACTTC.

This sequence joins TRBV7-2 and TRBJ2-3, with 8 bases fitting TRBD1. Trimming took 5 bases from V and 2 from J; bases not matched to a gene: 3. Germline values: CDR1 SGHTA, CDR2 FQGNSA. The CDR3 covers 14 residues. The CDR3 here is CASSTRGPTDTQYF. The CDR3 DNA follows: TGTGCCAGCAGCACCAGGGGGCCCACAGATACGCAGTATTTT.

The rearrangement links TRBV5-1 to TRBJ2-3; 13 positions match TRBD2. The CDR3 totals 19 residues. The V segment lost 5 bases and the J segment 10 bases; nucleotides outside the gene matches: 22. Germline V gene lookup returns CDR1 SGHRS and CDR2 YFSETQ. CDR3 residues: CASRVGTGTSGIRRSAQYF. Here the CDR3 DNA reads TGCGCCAGCAGGGTGGGGACAGGGACTAGCGGGATCCGCCGGAGCGCGCAGTATTTT.

The J gene is TRBJ1-6, the V gene TRBV30; D is unresolved. Trimming shortened V by 3 bases and J by 7 bases, and 10 bases separated the two germline ends. This CDR3 has 13 amino acids. CDR1 is GTSNPN and CDR2 is SVGIG in the germline V gene (reference sequence). CDR3 sequence (DNA): TGTGCCTGGAGCGCTAGTGACAATTCACCCCTCCACTTT. Translated, it gives CAWSASDNSPLHF.

The gene calls are TRBV6-5 and TRBJ2-1; D gene ambiguous. Germline lookup yields CDR1 MNHEY and CDR2 SVGAGI. Trimming stripped 7 bases from V and 10 bases from J, with 23 bases between. The CDR3 loop spans 15 amino acids. The CDR3 spells CASTDMGSALVEQFF. The CDR3 nucleotides read TGTGCCAGCACCGACATGGGTAGTGCCCTCGTAGAGCAGTTCTTC.

The chain has TRBV5-1 and TRBJ2-1; 8 nucleotides agree with TRBD1. Germline V gene lookup returns CDR1 SGHRS and CDR2 YFSETQ. The CDR3 runs 15 residues. V dropped 0 bases and J dropped 8; count of bases not matched to a gene: 7. The CDR3 spells CASSLGGDRTDEQFF. In DNA form, the CDR3 reads TGCGCCAGCAGCTTGGGAGGGGACAGGACTGATGAGCAGTTCTTC.

This sequence joins TRBV18 and TRBJ1-3, with unresolved D. Looked up from germline, CDR1 is KGHSH and CDR2 is LQKENI. The CDR3 totals 14 residues. V lost 3 bases and J lost 4, with 10 bases in between. CDR3 in amino acids: CASSPNPAGNTIYF. Written as DNA, the CDR3 is TGTGCCAGCTCACCGAACCCTGCGGGAAACACCATATATTTT.

This chain links TRBV6-5 with TRBJ1-2; possibly TRBD1 for D (5 bases). The CDR3 covers 13 residues. Per the germline V gene, CDR1 is MNHEY and CDR2 is SVGAGI. Trimming cost V 1 base and J 8 bases, with 11 bases left between them. CDR3 nucleotide sequence: TGTGCCAGCAGTTACTTCGGGGGGGAAGGCTACACCTTC. Translated: CASSYFGGEGYTF.